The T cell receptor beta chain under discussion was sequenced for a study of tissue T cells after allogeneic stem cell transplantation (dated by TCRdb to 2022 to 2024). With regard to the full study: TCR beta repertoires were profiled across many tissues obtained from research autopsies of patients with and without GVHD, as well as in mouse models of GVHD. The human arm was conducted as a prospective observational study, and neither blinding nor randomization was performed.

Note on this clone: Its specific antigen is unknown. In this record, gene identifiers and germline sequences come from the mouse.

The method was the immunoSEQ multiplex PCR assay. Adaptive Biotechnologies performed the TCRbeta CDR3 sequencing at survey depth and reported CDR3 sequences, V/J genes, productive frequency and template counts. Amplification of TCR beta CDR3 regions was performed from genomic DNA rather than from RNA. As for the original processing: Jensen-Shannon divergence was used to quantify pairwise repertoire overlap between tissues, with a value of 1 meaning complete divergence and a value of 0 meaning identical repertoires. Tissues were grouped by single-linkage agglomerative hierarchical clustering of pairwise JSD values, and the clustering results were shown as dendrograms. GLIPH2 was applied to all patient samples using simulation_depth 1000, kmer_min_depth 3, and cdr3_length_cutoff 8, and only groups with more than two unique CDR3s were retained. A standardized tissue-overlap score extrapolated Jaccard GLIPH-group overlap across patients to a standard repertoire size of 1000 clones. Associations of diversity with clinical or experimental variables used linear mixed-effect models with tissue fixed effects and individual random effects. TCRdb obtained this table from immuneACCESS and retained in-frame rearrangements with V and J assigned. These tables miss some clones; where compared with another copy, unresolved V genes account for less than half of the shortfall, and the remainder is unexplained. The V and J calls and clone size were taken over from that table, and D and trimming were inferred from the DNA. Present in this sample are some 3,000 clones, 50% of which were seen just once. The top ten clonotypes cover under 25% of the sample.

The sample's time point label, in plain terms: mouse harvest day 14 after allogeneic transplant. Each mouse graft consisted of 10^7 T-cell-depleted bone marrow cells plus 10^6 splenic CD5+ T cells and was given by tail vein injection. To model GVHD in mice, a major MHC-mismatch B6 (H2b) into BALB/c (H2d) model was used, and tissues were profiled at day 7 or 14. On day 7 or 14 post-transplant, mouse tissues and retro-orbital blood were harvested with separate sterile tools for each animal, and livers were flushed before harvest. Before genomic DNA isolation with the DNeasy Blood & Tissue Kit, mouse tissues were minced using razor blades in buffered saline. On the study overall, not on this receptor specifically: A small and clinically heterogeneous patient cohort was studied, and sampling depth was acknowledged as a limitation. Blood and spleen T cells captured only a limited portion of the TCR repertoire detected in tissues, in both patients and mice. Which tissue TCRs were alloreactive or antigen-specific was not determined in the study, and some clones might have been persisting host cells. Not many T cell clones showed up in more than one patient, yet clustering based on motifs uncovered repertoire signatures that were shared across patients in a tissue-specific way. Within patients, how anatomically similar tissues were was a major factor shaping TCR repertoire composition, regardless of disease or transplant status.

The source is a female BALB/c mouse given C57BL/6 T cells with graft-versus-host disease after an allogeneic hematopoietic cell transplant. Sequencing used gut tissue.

The CDR3 reads as follows: CASSRTGYAEQFF. The DNA read from the CDR3 is TGTGCCAGCAGTAGGACAGGGTATGCTGAGCAGTTC. The chain is made from TRBV26 and TRBJ2-1; 8 central nucleotides agree with TRBD1. The CDR3 extends 1 residue past the end of the read, so its final part is completed from the germline J gene. The CDR3 runs 13 residues from the cysteine to the phenylalanine. Part of the CDR3 DNA is given, 36 bases translated from base 1. Here V drops 5 bases and J drops 4 bases, and the junction holds 1 base not matched to any gene. Looking up the germline V gene (reference sequence) yields CDR1 KGHPV and CDR2 FQNQEV.